This TCR beta chain was obtained from a study of PD-1 blockade in classical Hodgkin lymphoma. With no exception, relapse followed autologous stem cell transplantation in all patients, and brentuximab vedotin exposure varied. The CDR3 spans 14 residues. Germline V gene sequence: CDR1 LNHDA, CDR2 SQIVND (reference sequence). Generated by immunoSEQ multiplex PCR, the TCRdb table keeps only in-frame clones and is missing some. The repertoire holds 13,000 or so clones, with around 76% as singletons. The receptor was isolated from a human donor with classical Hodgkin lymphoma. The chain recombines TRBV19 with TRBJ1-2, with 11 bases identical to TRBD1. This sample comprised peripheral blood mononuclear cells (PBMCs), obtained at baseline. CDR3 in amino acids: CASRDRGTNYGYTF. CDR3 DNA sequence: TGTGCAAGCCGGGACAGGGGGACTAACTATGGCTACACCTTC.